Reported below is one T cell receptor beta chain. Its antigen is not known. The primer mix had 60 Vbeta and 13 Jbeta primers. Some clones are missing from TCRdb's copy, which holds only in-frame ones; the method was immunoSEQ multiplex PCR. This table has 200,000 to 250,000 clones, 85% to 90% appearing once. Nobody wrote down the CMV serostatus of this donor. The source of the sample is a study of cytomegalovirus exposure and HLA in healthy donors. Findings and caveats of the study: In a later analysis, HLA-associated TCR beta chains were more clonally expanded than equally common others. It was confirmed in vitro that a few of the CMV-associated chains were specific for CMV antigens. It has been reported that TCR beta sequences accurately predicted the HLA-A and HLA-B alleles of most subjects.

V shed 6 bases, J shed 3 bases, and the junction held 7 bases outside the gene matches. Germline V lookup: CDR1 MNHEY, CDR2 SVGAGI. CDR3 length: 14 amino acids. Material for sequencing was PBMCs. The clonotype originates from a human donor in good health. The chain combines TRBV6-5 with TRBJ2-7, with 8 bases aligning to TRBD1. Written as DNA, the CDR3 is TGTGCCAGCAGGCCCGGACAGGGTATCTACGAGCAGTACTTC. Translating gives CASRPGQGIYEQYF.